The 26 T cell receptor beta chains below were found in one sample sequenced in a study of blood T cells in healthy people across ages. Through a sample-barcoded 5' primer and a J-beta primer mix, a second PCR was run for roughly 6 to 11 cycles. TCRdb analysed the 5' RACE reads with MiXCR anew, one entry per CDR3 protein. The table records about 1.1 million distinct CDR3 sequences, around two fifths of them present only once. Material: blood. Receptor source: a man aged 18 to 29 in good health.

This clonotype was counted a few times. The chain uses TRBV7-2 and TRBJ2-7; 7 nucleotides agree with TRBD1. Germline CDR1 SGHTA, CDR2 FQGNSA. J was trimmed by 2 bases and V by 1 base; bases with no gene match: 5. The CDR3 totals 15 residues. This CDR3 reads CASSLGGTATYEQYF. In nucleotides, the CDR3 is TGTGCCAGCAGCTTAGGGGGGACAGCCACCTACGAGCAGTACTTC.

The chain carries TRBV4-2 and TRBJ2-2, with D maybe TRBD1 (5 bases). The CDR3 consists of 16 residues. The V gene lost 3 bases and the J gene lost 0 bases, with 11 bases spanning the gap. From germline, CDR1 is LGHNA and CDR2 YNFKEQ. The CDR3 here is CASSHAGIANTGELFF. DNA for the CDR3: TGTGCCAGCAGCCACGCAGGGATCGCGAACACCGGGGAGCTGTTTTTT.

Ten or more counts support this clonotype. V gene TRBV6-5 combines with J gene TRBJ2-1; 9 positions agree with TRBD2. Germline V lookup: CDR1 MNHEY, CDR2 SVGAGI. This CDR3 has 14 amino acids. J was trimmed by 5 bases and V by 5 bases; bases with no gene match: 4. In DNA, the CDR3 is TGTGCCAGCAGTCCGGGACTAGCCGACAATGAGCAGTTCTTC. This gives the protein CASSPGLADNEQFF.

This clonotype came up a few times. The chain couples TRBV6-6 to TRBJ2-2, with 10 nucleotides matching TRBD1. Germline CDR1 is MNHNY and CDR2 is SVGAGI (reference sequence). Trimming cost V 6 bases and J 4 bases; bases outside gene matches: 8. This CDR3 region has 16 residues. This CDR3 reads CASSPRTGGSTGELFF. CDR3 sequence (DNA): TGTGCCAGCAGCCCCAGGACAGGGGGGAGCACCGGGGAGCTGTTTTTT.

This clonotype was recorded only once. This chain joins TRBV30 and TRBJ2-4; 7 bases map to TRBD2. The J call is uncertain, as TRBJ2-7 better fits the DNA end. CDR3 length equals 14 residues. CDR1 GTSNPN and CDR2 SVGIG come from the germline V gene (reference sequence). The CDR3 loop reads CAWSDGGKIHEQYF. The CDR3 DNA sequence: TGTGCCTGGAGTGACGGGGGGAAAATCCACGAGCAGTACTTC.

V usage is TRBV19 and J usage is TRBJ1-1; no reliable D call. V dropped 6 bases and J dropped 0 bases, with 17 bases sitting between them. Germline lookup yields CDR1 LNHDA and CDR2 SQIVND (reference sequence). This CDR3 spans 16 amino acids. The CDR3 here is CASRGRASGMNTEAFF. CDR3 sequence (DNA): TGTGCCAGTAGAGGGCGCGCCTCCGGGATGAACACTGAAGCTTTCTTT.

The table lists this clonotype with a few counts. This chain connects TRBV4-1 to TRBJ1-2, with 8 bases that match TRBD1. Germline CDR1 MGHRA, CDR2 YSYEKL. V trimming: 2 bases; J trimming: 3 bases; junction bases outside the gene matches: 5. The CDR3 is 15 residues long. CDR3 sequence: CASSQPDRDDYGYTF. The DNA for the CDR3 is TGCGCCAGCAGCCAACCGGACAGGGACGACTATGGCTACACCTTC.

The genes are TRBV5-1 and TRBJ2-5; a weak D match, TRBD1 (5 bases). Germline CDR1 is SGHRS and CDR2 is YFSETQ. V was shortened by 6 bases and J by 1 base, with 13 bases between the two germline ends. CDR3 length: 14 residues. DNA for the CDR3: TGCGCCAGCACTACCCAGGGTCCCCAAGAGACCCAGTACTTC. Translation gives CASTTQGPQETQYF. The full variable domain, with the rest looked up from reference TRBV5-1 and TRBJ2-5, is KAGVTQTPRYLIKTRGQQVTLSCSPISGHRSVSWYQQTPGQGLQFLFEYFSETQRNKGNFPGRFSGRQFSNSRSEMNVSTLELGDSALYLCASTTQGPQETQYFGPGTRLLVL.

Turning to this clonotype: This is likely a read error, given that the CDR3 carries no conserved phenylalanine or tryptophan at its end. This chain connects TRBV5-1 to TRBJ1-2, with a weak D call TRBD1 (5 bases). Trimming took off 4 bases at V and 4 bases at J, with 11 bases between the two ends. CDR3 length equals 13 residues. In germline, CDR1 is SGHRS, CDR2 YFSETQ. CDR3 DNA: TGCGCCAGCAGCCTGGGACGGACCTATGGCTACACCATC. Amino acids: CASSLGRTYGYTI.

The chain uses TRBV3-1 and TRBJ1-1, with a possible D match to TRBD1 (5 bases). The CDR3 loop spans 14 amino acids. The ends were cut back, 0 bases at V and 10 bases at J, with 15 bases in the middle. Germline CDR1 is LGHDT and CDR2 is YNNKEL (reference sequence). CDR3 nucleotide sequence: TGTGCCAGCAGCCAAGATCCGGGGGGAAGACGAGCTTTCTTT. Its translation: CASSQDPGGRRAFF.

This clonotype was seen more than once but under ten times. The V call is TRBV20-1, the J call TRBJ1-2; D gene unclear. The germline V gene has CDR1 DFQATT and CDR2 SNEGSKA (reference sequence). The CDR3 totals 15 residues. V lost 3 bases to trimming and J lost 6 bases, with 20 bases between them. CDR3 DNA sequence: TGCAGTGCTAGCGCGGAATCTGACTACGAACATGGCTACACCTTC. This translates into CSASAESDYEHGYTF.

This clonotype has more than one count but fewer than ten. J is TRBJ2-7 and V is TRBV5-1; D may be TRBD2 (6 bases). CDR1 SGHRS and CDR2 YFSETQ come from the germline V gene. With 7 bases removed from V and 2 bases from J, the gap between germline ends came to 19 bases. The CDR3 has 15 residues. The CDR3 nucleotides read TGCGCCAGCGGGGGGATAGAGGGGTCGACCTACGAGCAGTACTTC. As protein: CASGGIEGSTYEQYF.

This clonotype was detected a few times. This chain connects TRBV12-3 or TRBV12-4 to TRBJ2-3; 11 positions match TRBD2. The V gene end was trimmed by 6 bases and the J gene end by 6 bases; junction bases not matched to a gene: 5. The CDR3 contains 14 residues. Written as DNA, the CDR3 is TGTGCCAGCAGCTTTAGCGGGGGGGGGGATACGCAGTATTTT. Its translation: CASSFSGGGDTQYF.

This clonotype was counted between two and nine times. The chain couples TRBV20-1 to TRBJ1-1; TRBD1 aligns across 8 bases. Germline values: CDR1 DFQATT, CDR2 SNEGSKA (reference sequence). The CDR3 is made up of 12 amino acids. The CDR3 region is CRGGQGNTEAFF. CDR3 DNA: TGCAGAGGCGGACAGGGGAACACTGAAGCTTTCTTT.

This clonotype appeared a few times. V gene TRBV28 combines with J gene TRBJ2-1; D remains ambiguous. The CDR3 has 15 residues. Looked up from germline, CDR1 is MDHEN and CDR2 is SYDVKM. Trimming cost V 6 bases and J 3 bases, with 15 bases left between them. The CDR3 DNA reads as TGTGCCAGCAGCCTATACGCAGGCGGCTACAATGAGCAGTTCTTC. Its protein is CASSLYAGGYNEQFF.

Many counts were recorded for this clonotype. J is TRBJ2-1 and V is TRBV9, with TRBD1 as a possible D gene (6 bases). V lost 0 bases and J 2 bases, leaving 12 bases between the germline ends. The CDR3 covers 16 residues. Germline CDR1 and CDR2: SGDLS and YYNGEE. Here the CDR3 DNA reads TGTGCCAGCAGCGTAGGAAACAGGGCCACCTACAATGAGCAGTTCTTC. This sequence encodes CASSVGNRATYNEQFF.

This clonotype was seen only a few times. The chain employs TRBV28 and TRBJ2-5; 7 bases line up with TRBD2. Germline values: CDR1 MDHEN, CDR2 SYDVKM. J gave up 11 bases and V 5 bases, and 11 bases lay outside the gene matches. The CDR3 sequence is 13 residues long. The CDR3 DNA sequence: TGTGCCAGCAGTCCTACTAGCGATCGGGAGCAGTACTTC. The encoded protein is CASSPTSDREQYF.

The gene calls are TRBV20-1 and TRBJ1-2, with D perhaps TRBD1 (5 bases). V was shortened by 0 bases and J by 3 bases, with 14 bases between the two germline ends. The germline V gene has CDR1 DFQATT and CDR2 SNEGSKA (reference sequence). The CDR3 has 15 residues. The CDR3, as DNA: TGCAGTGCTAGAGATCCGGGGGGGGATTACTATGGCTACACCTTC. As protein: CSARDPGGDYYGYTF.

This clonotype was detected only a few times. The gene calls are TRBV7-2 and TRBJ2-7; D remains ambiguous. CDR3 length: 14 residues. Trimming removed 1 base at V and 7 bases at J, with 14 bases between. Germline V gene data show CDR1 as SGHTA and CDR2 as FQGNSA. CDR3 sequence: CASSLEATPEEQYF. CDR3 nucleotides: TGTGCCAGCAGCTTAGAGGCTACCCCAGAGGAGCAGTACTTC.

A note on this clonotype: An end of the junction does not agree with germline; a read error may underlie this. As DNA, the CDR3 is TGTGCCTGCTCACCCCGGACAGATTCCTACGAGCAGTACTTC. Protein product: CACSPRTDSYEQYF. This chain uses TRBV18 with TRBJ2-7; D perhaps matches TRBD1 (6 bases). In germline, CDR1 is KGHSH, CDR2 LQKENI. The length of the CDR3 is 14 residues.

The rearrangement links TRBV7-9 to TRBJ2-7, with D possibly TRBD1 on 5 matching bases. CDR3 length: 14 residues. V was clipped by 4 bases and J by 7 bases, with 17 bases between them. Germline CDR1 and CDR2: SEHNR and FQNEAQ (reference sequence). The CDR3 loop is CASSSRVSYNEQYF. Here the CDR3 DNA reads TGTGCCAGCAGCTCCAGGGTATCCTACAATGAGCAGTACTTC.

The rearrangement uses TRBV20-1 and TRBJ2-7, with 10 bases identical to TRBD2. V was clipped by 5 bases and J by 0 bases; unmatched bases: 4. The germline V gene has CDR1 DFQATT and CDR2 SNEGSKA (reference sequence). This CDR3 has 14 amino acids. This CDR3 reads CSAPLAGASYEQYF. The DNA of the CDR3 is TGCAGTGCTCCCCTAGCGGGGGCCTCCTACGAGCAGTACTTC.

On this clonotype: A junction end diverges from the germline sequence, so it may reflect a read error. This sequence joins TRBV5-1 and TRBJ1-1; perhaps TRBD1 as D (5 bases). Germline V gene data show CDR1 as SGHRS and CDR2 as YFSETQ. The CDR3 consists of 14 residues. CDR3 bases: TGCGCCTGCAGCTTGAAGGGGATGAACACTGAAGCTTTCTTT. Translated: CACSLKGMNTEAFF. Based on the CDR3 plus reference TRBV5-1 and TRBJ1-1, the full variable domain is KAGVTQTPRYLIKTRGQQVTLSCSPISGHRSVSWYQQTPGQGLQFLFEYFSETQRNKGNFPGRFSGRQFSNSRSEMNVSTLELGDSALYLCACSLKGMNTEAFFGQGTRLTVV.

This clonotype has just a few counts. The V gene is TRBV9, the J gene TRBJ2-4, with D tentatively TRBD2 (7 bases). The CDR3 is 15 amino acids. From germline, CDR1 is SGDLS and CDR2 YYNGEE. V lost 4 bases and J 2 bases, leaving 13 bases between the germline ends. The CDR3 reads CASSPSGGTKNIQYF. CDR3 nucleotide sequence: TGTGCCAGCAGCCCGTCGGGGGGCACCAAAAACATTCAGTACTTC.

This clonotype was counted at least ten times. The junction shows a germline mismatch at one end, possibly a read error. V and J are TRBV12-3 or TRBV12-4 and TRBJ2-7; unclear D gene. CDR3 length: 11 residues. The CDR3 DNA is TGTGCCAGCAGCTTAGGGTACGAGCAGTACTTC. This codes for CASSLGYEQYF.

This clonotype was detected a few times. The chain joins TRBV6-2 or TRBV6-3 to TRBJ2-3; D unresolved. The V and J ends lost 0 bases and 2 bases respectively, with 9 bases between them. Per the germline V gene, CDR1 is MNHEY and CDR2 is SVGEGT. The CDR3 extends over 15 amino acids. The CDR3 here is CASSYSWQDTDTQYF. The CDR3 coding sequence is TGTGCCAGCAGTTACTCTTGGCAGGACACAGATACGCAGTATTTT.